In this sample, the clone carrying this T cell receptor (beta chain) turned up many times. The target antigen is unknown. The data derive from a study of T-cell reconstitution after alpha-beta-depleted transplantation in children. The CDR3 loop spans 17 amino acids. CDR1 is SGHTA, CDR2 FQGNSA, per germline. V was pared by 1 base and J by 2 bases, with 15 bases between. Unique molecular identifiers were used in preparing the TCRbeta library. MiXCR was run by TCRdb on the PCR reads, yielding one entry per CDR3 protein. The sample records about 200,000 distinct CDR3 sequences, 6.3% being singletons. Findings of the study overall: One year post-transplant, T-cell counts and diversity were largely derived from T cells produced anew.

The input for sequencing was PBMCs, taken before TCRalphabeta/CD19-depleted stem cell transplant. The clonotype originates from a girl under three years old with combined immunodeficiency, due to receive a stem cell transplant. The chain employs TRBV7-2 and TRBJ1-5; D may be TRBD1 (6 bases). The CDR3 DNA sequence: TGTGCCAGCAGCTTAGTGGGGGGGCGAAGGGGCAATCAGCCCCAGCATTTT. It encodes CASSLVGGRRGNQPQHF. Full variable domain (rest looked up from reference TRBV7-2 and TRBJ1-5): GAGVSQSPSNKVTEKGKDVELRCDPISGHTALYWYRQSLGQGLEFLIYFQGNSAPDKSGLPSDRFSAERTGGSVSTLTIQRTQQEDSAVYLCASSLVGGRRGNQPQHFGDGTRLSIL.